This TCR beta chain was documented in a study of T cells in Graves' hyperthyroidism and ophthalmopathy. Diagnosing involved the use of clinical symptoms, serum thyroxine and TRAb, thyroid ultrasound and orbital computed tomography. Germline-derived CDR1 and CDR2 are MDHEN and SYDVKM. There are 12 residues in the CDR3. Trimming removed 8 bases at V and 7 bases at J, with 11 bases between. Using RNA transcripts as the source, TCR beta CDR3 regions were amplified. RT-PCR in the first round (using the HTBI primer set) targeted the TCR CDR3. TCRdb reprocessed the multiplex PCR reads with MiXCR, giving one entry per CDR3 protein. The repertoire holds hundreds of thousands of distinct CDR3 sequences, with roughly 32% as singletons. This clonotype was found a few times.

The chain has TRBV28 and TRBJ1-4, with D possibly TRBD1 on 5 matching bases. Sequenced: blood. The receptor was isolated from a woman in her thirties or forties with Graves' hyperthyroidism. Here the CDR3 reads CASWGTAEKLFF. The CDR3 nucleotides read TGTGCCAGCTGGGGGACGGCTGAAAAACTGTTTTTT.